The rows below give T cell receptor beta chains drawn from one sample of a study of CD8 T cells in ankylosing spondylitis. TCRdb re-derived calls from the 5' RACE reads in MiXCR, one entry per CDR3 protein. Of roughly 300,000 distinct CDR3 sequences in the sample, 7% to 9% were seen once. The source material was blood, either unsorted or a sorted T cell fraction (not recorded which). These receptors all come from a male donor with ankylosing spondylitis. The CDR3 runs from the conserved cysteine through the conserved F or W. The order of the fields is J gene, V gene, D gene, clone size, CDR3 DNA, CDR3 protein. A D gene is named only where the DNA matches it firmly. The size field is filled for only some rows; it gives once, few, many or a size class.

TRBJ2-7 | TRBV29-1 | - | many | TGCAGCGCAACAGGGTCCTACGAGCAGTACTTC | CSATGSYEQYF
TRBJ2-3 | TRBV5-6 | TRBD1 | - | TGTGCCAGCGGCTCCACTCTCCCCGGGACAGGGTCAGCTAGCACAGATACGCAGTATTTT | CASGSTLPGTGSASTDTQYF
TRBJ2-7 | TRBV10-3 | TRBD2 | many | TGTGCCACGACCCCGACTAGCGGGAGTTCCTACGAGCAGTACTTC | CATTPTSGSSYEQYF
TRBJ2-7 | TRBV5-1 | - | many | TGCGCCAGCAGCGAACAGGGAGGAGGACACGAGCAGTACTTC | CASSEQGGGHEQYF
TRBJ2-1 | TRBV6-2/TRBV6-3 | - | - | TGTGCCAGCAGTTGGAGCGGTTTCTCCTACAATGAGCAGTTCTTC | CASSWSGFSYNEQFF
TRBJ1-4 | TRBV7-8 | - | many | TGTGCCAGCAGCCGCAATATCGCTGTTAATGAAAAACTGTTTTTT | CASSRNIAVNEKLFF
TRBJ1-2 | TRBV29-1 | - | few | TGCAGCGTCGGAGGAGCCGATGGCTACACCTTC | CSVGGADGYTF
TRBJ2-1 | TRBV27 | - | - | TGTGCCAGCTCCCCCGCCCTGGCCGATGTCTACAATGAGCAGTTCTTC | CASSPALADVYNEQFF
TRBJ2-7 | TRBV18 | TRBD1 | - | TGTGCCAGCTCACCCCAGGGGGCGGACGAGCAGTACTTC | CASSPQGADEQYF
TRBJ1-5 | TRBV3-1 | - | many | TGTGCCAGCAGCCAGGGGGGGAATCAGCCCCAGCATTTT | CASSQGGNQPQHF